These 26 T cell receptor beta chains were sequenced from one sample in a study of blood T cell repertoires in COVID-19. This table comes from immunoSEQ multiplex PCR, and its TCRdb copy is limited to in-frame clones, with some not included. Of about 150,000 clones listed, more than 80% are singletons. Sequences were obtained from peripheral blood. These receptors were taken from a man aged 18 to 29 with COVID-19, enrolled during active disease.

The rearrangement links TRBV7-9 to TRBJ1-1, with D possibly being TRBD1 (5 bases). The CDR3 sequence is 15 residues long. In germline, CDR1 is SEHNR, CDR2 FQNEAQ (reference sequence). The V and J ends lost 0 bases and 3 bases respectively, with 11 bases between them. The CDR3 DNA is TGTGCCAGCAGCTTAGCGCGGGGACGGGACACTGAAGCTTTCTTT. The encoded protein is CASSLARGRDTEAFF. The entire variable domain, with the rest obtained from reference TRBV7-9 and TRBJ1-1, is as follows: DTGVSQNPRHKITKRGQNVTFRCDPISEHNRLYWYRQTLGQGPEFLTYFQNEAQLEKSRLLSDRFSAERPKGSFSTLEIQRTEQGDSAMYLCASSLARGRDTEAFFGQGTRLTVV.

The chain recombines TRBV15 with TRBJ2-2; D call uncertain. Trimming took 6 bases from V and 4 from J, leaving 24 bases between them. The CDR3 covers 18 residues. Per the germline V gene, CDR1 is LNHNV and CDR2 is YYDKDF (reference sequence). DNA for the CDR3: TGTGCCACCAGAGCCCCCCCCACTCCACGAACGGGCACCGGGGAGCTGTTTTTT. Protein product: CATRAPPTPRTGTGELFF.

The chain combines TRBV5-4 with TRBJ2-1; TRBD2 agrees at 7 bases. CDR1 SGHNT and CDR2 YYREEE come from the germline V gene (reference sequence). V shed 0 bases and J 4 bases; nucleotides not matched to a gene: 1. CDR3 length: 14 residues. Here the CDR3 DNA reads TGTGCCAGCAGCTTGGTGGGGGGGTACAATGAGCAGTTCTTC. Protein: CASSLVGGYNEQFF.

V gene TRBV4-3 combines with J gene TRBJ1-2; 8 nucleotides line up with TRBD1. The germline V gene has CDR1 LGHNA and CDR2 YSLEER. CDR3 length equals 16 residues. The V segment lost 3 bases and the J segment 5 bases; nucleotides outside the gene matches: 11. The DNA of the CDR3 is TGCGCCAGCAGCCAGTCGCTGGGGGGACAGGCATATGGCTACACCTTC. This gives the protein CASSQSLGGQAYGYTF.

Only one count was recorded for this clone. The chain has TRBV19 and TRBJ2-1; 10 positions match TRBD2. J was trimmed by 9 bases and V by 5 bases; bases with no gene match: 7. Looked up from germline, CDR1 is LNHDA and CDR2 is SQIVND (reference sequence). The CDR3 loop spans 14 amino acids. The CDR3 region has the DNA TGTGCCAGTAGTCCCGCTAGCGGGAGTGCTGAGCAGTTCTTC. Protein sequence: CASSPASGSAEQFF.

In nucleotides, the CDR3 is TGTGCCAGCAGCAATCGTCCCTACGAGCAGTACTTC. Its translation: CASSNRPYEQYF. This sequence joins TRBV9 and TRBJ2-7; D gene unclear. Per the germline V gene, CDR1 is SGDLS and CDR2 is YYNGEE. V lost 4 bases, J lost 2 bases, and 7 bases lay in between. This CDR3 has 12 amino acids.

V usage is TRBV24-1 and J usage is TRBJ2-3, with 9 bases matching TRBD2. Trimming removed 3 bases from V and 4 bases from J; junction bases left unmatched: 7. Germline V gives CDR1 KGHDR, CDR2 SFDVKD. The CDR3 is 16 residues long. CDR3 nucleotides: TGTGCCACCAGTGATACAAGCGGGAGGAGTGCAGATACGCAGTATTTT. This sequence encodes CATSDTSGRSADTQYF.

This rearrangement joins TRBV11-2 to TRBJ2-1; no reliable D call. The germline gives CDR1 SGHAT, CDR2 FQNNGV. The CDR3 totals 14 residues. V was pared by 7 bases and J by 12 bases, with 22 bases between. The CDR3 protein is CASTSLLPGAVQFF. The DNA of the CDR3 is TGTGCCAGCACCTCCCTTCTACCCGGAGCTGTGCAGTTCTTC.

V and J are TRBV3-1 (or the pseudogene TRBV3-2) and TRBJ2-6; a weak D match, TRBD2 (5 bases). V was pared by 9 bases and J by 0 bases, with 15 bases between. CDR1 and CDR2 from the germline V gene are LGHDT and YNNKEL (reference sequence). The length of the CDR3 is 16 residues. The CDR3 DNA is TGTGCCAGTTGCGACGGAGGCTTCTCTGGGGCCAACGTCCTGACTTTC. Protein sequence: CASCDGGFSGANVLTF.

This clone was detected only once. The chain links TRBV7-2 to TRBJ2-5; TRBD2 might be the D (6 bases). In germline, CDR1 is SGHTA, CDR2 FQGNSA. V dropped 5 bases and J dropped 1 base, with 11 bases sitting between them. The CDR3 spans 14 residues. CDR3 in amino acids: CASSPGLFQETQYF. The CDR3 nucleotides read TGTGCCAGCAGCCCGGGACTCTTCCAAGAGACCCAGTACTTC.

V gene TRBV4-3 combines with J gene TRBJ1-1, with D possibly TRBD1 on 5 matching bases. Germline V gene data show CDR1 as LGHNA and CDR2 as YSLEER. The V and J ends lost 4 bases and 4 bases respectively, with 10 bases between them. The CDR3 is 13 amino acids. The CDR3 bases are TGCGCCAGCAGCCTCAAGGGGCGCACTGAAGCTTTCTTT. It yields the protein CASSLKGRTEAFF.

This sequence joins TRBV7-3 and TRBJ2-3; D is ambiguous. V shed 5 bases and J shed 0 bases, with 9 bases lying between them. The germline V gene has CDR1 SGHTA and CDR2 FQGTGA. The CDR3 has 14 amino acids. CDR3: CASSASTSTDTQYF. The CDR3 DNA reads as TGTGCCAGCAGCGCATCCACTAGCACAGATACGCAGTATTTT.

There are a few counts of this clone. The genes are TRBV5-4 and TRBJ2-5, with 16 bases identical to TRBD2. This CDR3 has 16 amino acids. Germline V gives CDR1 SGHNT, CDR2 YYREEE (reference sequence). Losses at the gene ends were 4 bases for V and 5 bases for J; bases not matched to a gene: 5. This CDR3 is CASSPGLAGGWETQYF. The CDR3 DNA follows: TGTGCCAGCAGCCCGGGACTAGCGGGAGGGTGGGAGACCCAGTACTTC.

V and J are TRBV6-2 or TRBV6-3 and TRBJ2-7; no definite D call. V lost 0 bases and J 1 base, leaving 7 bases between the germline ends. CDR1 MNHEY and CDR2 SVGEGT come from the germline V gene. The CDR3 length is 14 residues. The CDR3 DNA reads TGTGCCAGCAGTTACTCAGAGGAGTCCTACGAGCAGTACTTC. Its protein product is CASSYSEESYEQYF.

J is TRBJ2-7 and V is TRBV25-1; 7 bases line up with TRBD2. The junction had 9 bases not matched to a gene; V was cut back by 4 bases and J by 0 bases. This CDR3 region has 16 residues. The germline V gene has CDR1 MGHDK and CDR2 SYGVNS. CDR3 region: CASSAKDGDYSYEQYF. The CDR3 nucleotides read TGTGCCAGCAGTGCGAAAGACGGGGACTACTCCTACGAGCAGTACTTC.

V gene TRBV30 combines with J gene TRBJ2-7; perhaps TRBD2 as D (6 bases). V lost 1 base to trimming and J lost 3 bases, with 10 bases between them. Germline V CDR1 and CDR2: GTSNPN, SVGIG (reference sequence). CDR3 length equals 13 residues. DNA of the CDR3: TGTGCCTGGAGTGGGGACTGGGGCTACGAGCAGTACTTC. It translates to CAWSGDWGYEQYF. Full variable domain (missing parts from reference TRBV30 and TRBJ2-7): SQTIHQWPATLVQPVGSPLSLECTVEGTSNPNLYWYRQAAGRGLQLLFYSVGIGQISSEVPQNLSASRPQDRQFILSSKKLLLSDSGFYLCAWSGDWGYEQYFGPGTRLTVT.

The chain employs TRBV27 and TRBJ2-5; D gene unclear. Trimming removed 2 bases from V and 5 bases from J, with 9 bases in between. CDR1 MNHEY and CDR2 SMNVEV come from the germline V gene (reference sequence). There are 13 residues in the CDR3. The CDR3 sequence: CASSLTSRETQYF. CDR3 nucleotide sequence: TGTGCCAGCAGTTTAACCTCTCGGGAGACCCAGTACTTC.

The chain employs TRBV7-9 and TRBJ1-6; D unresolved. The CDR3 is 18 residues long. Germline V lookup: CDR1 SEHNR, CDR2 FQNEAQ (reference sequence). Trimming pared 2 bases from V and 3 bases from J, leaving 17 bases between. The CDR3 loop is CASSLPLRADYYNSPLHF. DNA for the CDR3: TGTGCCAGCAGCTTACCTCTTAGGGCAGACTACTATAATTCACCCCTCCACTTT.

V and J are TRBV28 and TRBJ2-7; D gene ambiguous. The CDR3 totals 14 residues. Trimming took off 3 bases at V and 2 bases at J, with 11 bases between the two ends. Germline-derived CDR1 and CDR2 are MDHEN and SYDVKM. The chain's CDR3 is CASSLLRSPYEQYF. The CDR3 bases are TGTGCCAGCAGTTTGCTCCGTAGTCCCTACGAGCAGTACTTC.

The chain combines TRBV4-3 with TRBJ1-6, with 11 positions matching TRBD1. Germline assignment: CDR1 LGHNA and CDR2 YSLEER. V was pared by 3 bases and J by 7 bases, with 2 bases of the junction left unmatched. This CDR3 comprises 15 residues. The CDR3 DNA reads TGCGCCAGCAGCCACGGACAGGGGGCGAATTCACCCCTCCACTTT. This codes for CASSHGQGANSPLHF.

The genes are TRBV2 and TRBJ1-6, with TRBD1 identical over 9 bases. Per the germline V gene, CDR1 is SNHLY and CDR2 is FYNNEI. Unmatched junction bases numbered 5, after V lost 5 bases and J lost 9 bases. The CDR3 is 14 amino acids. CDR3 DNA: TGTGCCAGCAGTCCGGACAGGGGAATTTCACCCCTCCACTTT. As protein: CASSPDRGISPLHF.

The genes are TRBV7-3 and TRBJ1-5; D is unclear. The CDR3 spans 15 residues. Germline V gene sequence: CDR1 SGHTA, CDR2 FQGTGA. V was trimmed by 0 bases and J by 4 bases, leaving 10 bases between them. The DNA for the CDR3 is TGTGCCAGCAGCTTAACGCCGGTGGTGAATCAGCCCCAGCATTTT. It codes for CASSLTPVVNQPQHF.

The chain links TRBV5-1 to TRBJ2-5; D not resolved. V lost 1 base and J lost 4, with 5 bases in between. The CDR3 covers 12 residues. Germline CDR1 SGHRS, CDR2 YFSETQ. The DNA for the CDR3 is TGCGCCAGCAGCTTGAGAGGAGAGACCCAGTACTTC. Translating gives CASSLRGETQYF.

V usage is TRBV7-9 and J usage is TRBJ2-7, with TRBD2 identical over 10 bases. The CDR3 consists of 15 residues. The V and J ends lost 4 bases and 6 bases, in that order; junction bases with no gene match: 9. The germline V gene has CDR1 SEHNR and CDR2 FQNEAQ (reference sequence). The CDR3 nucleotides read TGTGCCAGCAGCTACCGAGCGGGAGGGCCAGGCGAGCAGTACTTC. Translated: CASSYRAGGPGEQYF.

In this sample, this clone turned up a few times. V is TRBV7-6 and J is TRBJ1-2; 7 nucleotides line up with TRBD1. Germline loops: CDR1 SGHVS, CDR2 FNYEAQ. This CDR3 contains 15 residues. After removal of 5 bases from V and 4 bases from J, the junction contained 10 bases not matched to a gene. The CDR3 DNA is TGTGCCAGCAGCCCGGGACAGATCAGAGCCTATGGCTACACCTTC. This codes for CASSPGQIRAYGYTF. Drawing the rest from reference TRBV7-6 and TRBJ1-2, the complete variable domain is GAGVSQSPRYKVTKRGQDVALRCDPISGHVSLYWYRQALGQGPEFLTYFNYEAQQDKSGLPNDRFSAERPEGSISTLTIQRTEQRDSAMYRCASSPGQIRAYGYTFGSGTRLTVV.

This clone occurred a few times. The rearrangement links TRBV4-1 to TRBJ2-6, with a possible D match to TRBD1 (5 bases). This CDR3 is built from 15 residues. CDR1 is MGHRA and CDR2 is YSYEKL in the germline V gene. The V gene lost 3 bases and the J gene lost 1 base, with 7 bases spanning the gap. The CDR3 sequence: CASSHQGSGANVLTF. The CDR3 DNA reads TGCGCCAGCAGCCATCAGGGTTCTGGGGCCAACGTCCTGACTTTC.